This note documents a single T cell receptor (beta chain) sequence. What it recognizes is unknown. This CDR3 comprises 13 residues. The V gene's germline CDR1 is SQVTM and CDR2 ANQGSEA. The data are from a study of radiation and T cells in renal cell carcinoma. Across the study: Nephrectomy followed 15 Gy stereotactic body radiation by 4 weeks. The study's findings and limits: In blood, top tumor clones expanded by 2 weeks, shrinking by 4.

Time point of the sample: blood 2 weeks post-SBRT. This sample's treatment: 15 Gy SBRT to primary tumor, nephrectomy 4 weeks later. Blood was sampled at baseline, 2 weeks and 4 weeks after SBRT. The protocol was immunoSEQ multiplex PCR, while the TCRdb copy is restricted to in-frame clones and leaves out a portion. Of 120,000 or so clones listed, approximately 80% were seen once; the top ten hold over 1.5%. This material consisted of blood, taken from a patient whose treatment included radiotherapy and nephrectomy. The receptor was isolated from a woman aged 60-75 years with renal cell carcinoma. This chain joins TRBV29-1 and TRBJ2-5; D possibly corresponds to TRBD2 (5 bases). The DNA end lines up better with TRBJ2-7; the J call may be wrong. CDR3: CSVQDKSGYEQYF. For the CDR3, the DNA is TGCAGCGTGCAAGACAAAAGCGGCTACGAGCAGTACTTC.